One and the same sample provided the 28 T cell receptor beta chains below, sequenced in a study of T-cell reconstitution after alpha-beta-depleted transplantation in children. Library preparation (for TCRbeta) was performed with unique molecular identifiers. MiXCR, run by TCRdb on the PCR reads, gives a single entry per CDR3 protein. The table lists around 120,000 distinct CDR3 sequences, about 23% of them singletons. Sequenced material: PBMCs, mostly from graft donor cells, taken 180 days after TCRalphabeta/CD19-depleted stem cell transplant. Source of these receptors: a male patient between 2 and 10 years old who had a stem cell transplant for chronic granulomatous disease, so the T cells may come from the graft donor.

The genes are TRBV7-8 and TRBJ2-5; no clear D gene. The CDR3 has 10 residues. Between the trimmed V and J ends, which lost 11 bases and 5 bases, there was a span of 9 bases. CDR1 is SGHVS, CDR2 FQNEAQ, per germline. CDR3 sequence (DNA): TGTGCCTCCTCTGTTGAGACCCAGTACTTC. As protein: CASSVETQYF.

The V and J genes are TRBV12-3 or TRBV12-4 and TRBJ2-3, with D hard to call. The CDR3 is 16 amino acids. V was clipped by 2 bases and J by 0 bases, with 12 bases between them. DNA of the CDR3: TGTGCCAGCAGTTTATGGCAGGCCCATAGCACAGATACGCAGTATTTT. Amino acids: CASSLWQAHSTDTQYF.

The chain couples TRBV21-1 to TRBJ1-1; the listed D gene, TRBD1, was not tested against the DNA. TRBV21-1 is shown as a pseudogene. The CDR3 has 16 amino acids. Written as DNA, the CDR3 is TGTGCCAGCAGCAAAAGACAGGGGACGAAGGACACTGAAGCTTTCTTT. Protein sequence: CASSKRQGTKDTEAFF.

This clonotype occurred many times. This chain joins TRBV3-1 and TRBJ2-3, with D possibly matching TRBD2 (6 bases). The germline V gene has CDR1 LGHDT and CDR2 YNNKEL (reference sequence). V lost 2 bases and J 5 bases, leaving 17 bases between the germline ends. This CDR3 contains 16 residues. The CDR3 reads CASSQLYRELEDTQYF. The CDR3 DNA reads as TGTGCCAGCAGCCAACTCTACCGGGAGCTCGAAGATACGCAGTATTTT.

The chain recombines TRBV15 with TRBJ2-7, with 9 bases lining up with TRBD1. Germline CDR1 LNHNV, CDR2 YYDKDF (reference sequence). This CDR3 is 15 amino acids long. The V gene end was trimmed by 1 base and the J gene end by 4 bases; junction bases not matched to a gene: 5. The CDR3 reads CATSRATGGIYEQYF. DNA for the CDR3: TGTGCCACCAGCAGAGCCACAGGGGGCATTTACGAGCAGTACTTC.

This clonotype was observed many times. This sequence joins TRBV20-1 and TRBJ2-7, with D possibly matching TRBD1 (6 bases). Trimming shortened V by 3 bases and J by 3 bases, and 9 bases separated the two germline ends. This CDR3 contains 12 residues. Germline values: CDR1 DFQATT, CDR2 SNEGSKA (reference sequence). The CDR3 sequence is CSARSDSYEQYF. For the CDR3, the DNA is TGCAGTGCTAGGTCGGACAGCTACGAGCAGTACTTC.

The table lists this clonotype with many counts. The genes are TRBV20-1 and TRBJ2-1; D remains ambiguous. This CDR3 region has 15 residues. Looked up from germline, CDR1 is DFQATT and CDR2 is SNEGSKA (reference sequence). The V end lost 3 bases, the J end lost 4 bases, and 16 bases lay between the germline ends. CDR3: CSASSGVWVYNEQFF. The CDR3 DNA is TGCAGTGCTAGCAGTGGGGTGTGGGTTTACAATGAGCAGTTCTTC.

The chain recombines TRBV12-3 or TRBV12-4 with TRBJ2-4; TRBD1 matches at 9 bases. CDR3 size: 14 residues. With 5 bases clipped from V and 4 bases from J, the junction kept 3 bases outside the gene matches. The CDR3 DNA sequence: TGTGCCAGCAGTGCCGGGACAGGGAAAAACATTCAGTACTTC. Its translation: CASSAGTGKNIQYF.

This clonotype has only a few counts. V gene TRBV29-1 combines with J gene TRBJ2-4; D is possibly TRBD1 or TRBD2 (5 bases each). CDR3 size: 14 residues. Trimming left V 4 bases short and J 4 bases short, with 14 bases between. Germline CDR1 is SQVTM and CDR2 is ANQGSEA. This CDR3 reads CSVGGRDGKNIQYF. The CDR3 DNA is TGCAGCGTTGGAGGCCGGGACGGAAAAAACATTCAGTACTTC.

The CDR3 is CASSLEGGNYGYTF. The DNA for the CDR3 is TGCGCCAGCAGCTTGGAGGGAGGGAACTATGGCTACACCTTC. This chain connects TRBV5-1 to TRBJ1-2; D is unclear. Trimming took 0 bases from V and 2 from J, leaving 8 bases between them. This CDR3 comprises 14 residues. CDR1 and CDR2 from the germline V gene are SGHRS and YFSETQ. The full variable domain, with the rest looked up from reference TRBV5-1 and TRBJ1-2, is KAGVTQTPRYLIKTRGQQVTLSCSPISGHRSVSWYQQTPGQGLQFLFEYFSETQRNKGNFPGRFSGRQFSNSRSEMNVSTLELGDSALYLCASSLEGGNYGYTFGSGTRLTVV.

The table lists this clonotype with many counts. The chain recombines TRBV7-9 with TRBJ2-1; a possible D gene is TRBD2 (6 bases). This CDR3 has 15 amino acids. Trimming took off 5 bases at V and 4 bases at J, with 15 bases between the two ends. Germline CDR1 and CDR2: SEHNR and FQNEAQ (reference sequence). The chain's CDR3 is CASSLRDWGYNEQFF. CDR3 DNA: TGTGCCAGCAGCCTCCGGGACTGGGGTTACAATGAGCAGTTCTTC.

This clonotype was observed many times. V is TRBV4-3 and J is TRBJ2-7; TRBD1 agrees at 7 bases. Germline CDR1 reads LGHNA; CDR2 reads YSLEER. V was clipped by 0 bases and J by 4 bases; unmatched bases: 9. The CDR3 extends over 16 amino acids. CDR3 nucleotides: TGCGCCAGCAGCCAAGAGAGGGCAGGGGGTTGGTACGAGCAGTACTTC. Its protein product is CASSQERAGGWYEQYF.

This clonotype showed up just a few times. This chain links TRBV12-3 or TRBV12-4 with TRBJ2-7; D is possibly TRBD2 (5 bases). Trimming removed 6 bases from V and 0 bases from J, with 12 bases in between. This CDR3 region has 14 residues. The CDR3 reads CASRAQRTSYEQYF. The DNA of the CDR3 is TGTGCCAGCAGGGCCCAGCGGACCTCCTACGAGCAGTACTTC.

This clonotype appeared a few times. The gene calls are TRBV20-1 and TRBJ1-3; weak D call: TRBD1 (5 bases). The CDR3 length is 12 residues. With 3 bases removed from V and 3 bases from J, the gap between germline ends came to 6 bases. The germline CDR1 and CDR2 sequences are DFQATT and SNEGSKA (reference sequence). Here the CDR3 reads CSASRVGNTIYF. In DNA form, the CDR3 reads TGCAGTGCTAGCAGGGTTGGAAACACCATATATTTT.

Only one count was recorded for this clonotype. The V call is TRBV6-5, the J call TRBJ1-5, with unresolved D. Germline V gene data show CDR1 as MNHEY and CDR2 as SVGAGI. The CDR3 has 16 residues. Trimming took 4 bases from V and 2 from J, leaving 15 bases between them. The CDR3 region has the DNA TGTGCCAGCAGTTCCCAAAGGTGGACGGGCAATCAGCCCCAGCATTTT. Translated: CASSSQRWTGNQPQHF.

The chain combines TRBV27 with TRBJ2-3; TRBD1 might be the D (6 bases). Trimming pared 3 bases from V and 2 bases from J, leaving 9 bases between. The CDR3 runs to 14 residues. Germline CDR1 is MNHEY and CDR2 is SMNVEV (reference sequence). In nucleotides, the CDR3 is TGTGCCAGCAGTTTTGGGGGCCCCACAGATACGCAGTATTTT. Amino acids: CASSFGGPTDTQYF.

This clonotype was seen more than once but under ten times. The chain combines TRBV9 with TRBJ2-1; D possibly uses TRBD1 or TRBD2 (5 bases each). The CDR3 sequence is 12 residues long. The V end was cut by 4 bases, the J end by 16 bases, with 18 bases between. In germline, CDR1 is SGDLS, CDR2 YYNGEE. CDR3 bases: TGTGCCAGCAGCCCAGTGGGGACCCCGGTCTTCTTC. This codes for CASSPVGTPVFF.

This rearrangement joins TRBV29-1 to TRBJ2-2; possibly TRBD2 for D (5 bases). Trimming cost V 4 bases and J 4 bases, with 10 bases left between them. The CDR3 spans 13 residues. The germline V gene encodes CDR1 SQVTM and CDR2 ANQGSEA. CDR3 in DNA: TGCAGCGTTGTTACGGGGAGCACCGGGGAGCTGTTTTTT. This codes for CSVVTGSTGELFF.

The chain joins TRBV7-2 to TRBJ1-2; no clear D gene. V was clipped by 1 base and J by 4 bases, with 4 bases between them. There are 12 residues in the CDR3. Looked up from germline, CDR1 is SGHTA and CDR2 is FQGNSA. This CDR3 is CASSLVPYGYTF. DNA for the CDR3: TGTGCCAGCAGCTTAGTTCCCTATGGCTACACCTTC. The full variable domain, rest sourced from reference TRBV7-2 and TRBJ1-2, is GAGVSQSPSNKVTEKGKDVELRCDPISGHTALYWYRQSLGQGLEFLIYFQGNSAPDKSGLPSDRFSAERTGGSVSTLTIQRTQQEDSAVYLCASSLVPYGYTFGSGTRLTVV.

J is TRBJ1-5 and V is TRBV12-3 or TRBV12-4; no clear D gene. The CDR3 has 15 residues. Trimming left V 4 bases short and J 4 bases short, with 14 bases between. The CDR3 region is CASSYGRGANQPQHF. The DNA for the CDR3 is TGTGCCAGCAGTTATGGCCGGGGAGCTAATCAGCCCCAGCATTTT.

Turning to this clonotype: A much larger clone differs from this one at a single base, so this may be a read error. V is TRBV5-1 and J is TRBJ2-7, with 11 positions matching TRBD2. CDR1 is SGHRS and CDR2 is YFSETQ in the germline V gene. V dropped 4 bases and J dropped 7; count of bases not matched to a gene: 7. The CDR3 covers 14 residues. The CDR3 loop is CASSVAGGPSEQYF. Written as DNA, the CDR3 is TGCGCCAGCAGCGTAGCGGGGGGGCCTAGTGAGCAGTACTTC.

This clonotype was observed many times. The chain recombines TRBV24-1 with TRBJ2-1, with 9 bases matching TRBD2. Germline loops: CDR1 KGHDR, CDR2 SFDVKD. The V and J ends lost 6 bases and 10 bases, in that order; junction bases with no gene match: 12. The CDR3 is 15 residues long. In DNA, the CDR3 is TGTGCCACCAGTTTTAGCGGGAGTGACCGGAGAGAGCAGTTCTTC. Translated: CATSFSGSDRREQFF.

This clonotype was seen more than once but under ten times. The rearrangement uses TRBV27 and TRBJ1-2, with 11 bases that match TRBD1. V was pared by 2 bases and J by 8 bases, with 4 bases of the junction left unmatched. CDR3 length equals 14 residues. Germline V lookup: CDR1 MNHEY, CDR2 SMNVEV (reference sequence). The CDR3 DNA follows: TGTGCCAGCAGTTTAGGACAGGGGGCGGAGGGCTACACCTTC. Protein product: CASSLGQGAEGYTF.

The chain joins TRBV14 to TRBJ2-3, with 11 bases matching TRBD2. Losses at the gene ends were 4 bases for V and 2 bases for J; bases not matched to a gene: 5. This CDR3 has 16 amino acids. Germline CDR1 is SGHDN and CDR2 is FVKESK. The CDR3 coding sequence is TGTGCCAGCAGCCCGACGACTAGCGGGGTCACAGATACGCAGTATTTT. Residues: CASSPTTSGVTDTQYF.

This clonotype was recorded many times. The rearrangement joins TRBV12-3 or TRBV12-4 to TRBJ2-7; D is undetermined. V was shortened by 6 bases and J by 4 bases, with 13 bases between the two germline ends. The CDR3 contains 13 residues. This CDR3 is CASSPGADYEQYF. CDR3 DNA: TGTGCCAGCAGCCCCGGTGCAGATTACGAGCAGTACTTC.

The chain links TRBV6-2 or TRBV6-3 to TRBJ2-1; D might be TRBD1 or TRBD2, each matching 5 bases. Between the trimmed V and J ends, which lost 5 bases and 6 bases, there was a span of 20 bases. The CDR3 has 16 amino acids. Germline V gene lookup returns CDR1 MNHEY and CDR2 SVGEGT. CDR3 coding DNA: TGTGCCAGCAGTCGTTCGCATGGGGGTTCGGTCAATGAGCAGTTCTTC. It codes for CASSRSHGGSVNEQFF.

This clonotype appeared many times. The V and J genes are TRBV5-1 and TRBJ1-6; TRBD1 matches at 8 bases. The CDR3 sequence is 14 residues long. CDR1 is SGHRS and CDR2 is YFSETQ in the germline V gene. V lost 3 bases and J lost 7; bases outside the gene matches: 3. CDR3 region: CASSWGQENSPLHF. The CDR3 DNA reads as TGCGCCAGCAGCTGGGGACAGGAAAATTCACCCCTCCACTTT.

This clonotype occurred many times. V gene TRBV9 combines with J gene TRBJ2-7, with 10 bases that match TRBD1. The CDR3 is made up of 19 amino acids. The V gene end was trimmed by 0 bases and the J gene end by 2 bases; junction bases not matched to a gene: 14. Per germline, CDR1 SGDLS and CDR2 YYNGEE. In DNA, the CDR3 is TGTGCCAGCAGCGTAGAGTGGTGGACAGGGGGGATGCAGACCTACGAGCAGTACTTC. Its translation: CASSVEWWTGGMQTYEQYF.